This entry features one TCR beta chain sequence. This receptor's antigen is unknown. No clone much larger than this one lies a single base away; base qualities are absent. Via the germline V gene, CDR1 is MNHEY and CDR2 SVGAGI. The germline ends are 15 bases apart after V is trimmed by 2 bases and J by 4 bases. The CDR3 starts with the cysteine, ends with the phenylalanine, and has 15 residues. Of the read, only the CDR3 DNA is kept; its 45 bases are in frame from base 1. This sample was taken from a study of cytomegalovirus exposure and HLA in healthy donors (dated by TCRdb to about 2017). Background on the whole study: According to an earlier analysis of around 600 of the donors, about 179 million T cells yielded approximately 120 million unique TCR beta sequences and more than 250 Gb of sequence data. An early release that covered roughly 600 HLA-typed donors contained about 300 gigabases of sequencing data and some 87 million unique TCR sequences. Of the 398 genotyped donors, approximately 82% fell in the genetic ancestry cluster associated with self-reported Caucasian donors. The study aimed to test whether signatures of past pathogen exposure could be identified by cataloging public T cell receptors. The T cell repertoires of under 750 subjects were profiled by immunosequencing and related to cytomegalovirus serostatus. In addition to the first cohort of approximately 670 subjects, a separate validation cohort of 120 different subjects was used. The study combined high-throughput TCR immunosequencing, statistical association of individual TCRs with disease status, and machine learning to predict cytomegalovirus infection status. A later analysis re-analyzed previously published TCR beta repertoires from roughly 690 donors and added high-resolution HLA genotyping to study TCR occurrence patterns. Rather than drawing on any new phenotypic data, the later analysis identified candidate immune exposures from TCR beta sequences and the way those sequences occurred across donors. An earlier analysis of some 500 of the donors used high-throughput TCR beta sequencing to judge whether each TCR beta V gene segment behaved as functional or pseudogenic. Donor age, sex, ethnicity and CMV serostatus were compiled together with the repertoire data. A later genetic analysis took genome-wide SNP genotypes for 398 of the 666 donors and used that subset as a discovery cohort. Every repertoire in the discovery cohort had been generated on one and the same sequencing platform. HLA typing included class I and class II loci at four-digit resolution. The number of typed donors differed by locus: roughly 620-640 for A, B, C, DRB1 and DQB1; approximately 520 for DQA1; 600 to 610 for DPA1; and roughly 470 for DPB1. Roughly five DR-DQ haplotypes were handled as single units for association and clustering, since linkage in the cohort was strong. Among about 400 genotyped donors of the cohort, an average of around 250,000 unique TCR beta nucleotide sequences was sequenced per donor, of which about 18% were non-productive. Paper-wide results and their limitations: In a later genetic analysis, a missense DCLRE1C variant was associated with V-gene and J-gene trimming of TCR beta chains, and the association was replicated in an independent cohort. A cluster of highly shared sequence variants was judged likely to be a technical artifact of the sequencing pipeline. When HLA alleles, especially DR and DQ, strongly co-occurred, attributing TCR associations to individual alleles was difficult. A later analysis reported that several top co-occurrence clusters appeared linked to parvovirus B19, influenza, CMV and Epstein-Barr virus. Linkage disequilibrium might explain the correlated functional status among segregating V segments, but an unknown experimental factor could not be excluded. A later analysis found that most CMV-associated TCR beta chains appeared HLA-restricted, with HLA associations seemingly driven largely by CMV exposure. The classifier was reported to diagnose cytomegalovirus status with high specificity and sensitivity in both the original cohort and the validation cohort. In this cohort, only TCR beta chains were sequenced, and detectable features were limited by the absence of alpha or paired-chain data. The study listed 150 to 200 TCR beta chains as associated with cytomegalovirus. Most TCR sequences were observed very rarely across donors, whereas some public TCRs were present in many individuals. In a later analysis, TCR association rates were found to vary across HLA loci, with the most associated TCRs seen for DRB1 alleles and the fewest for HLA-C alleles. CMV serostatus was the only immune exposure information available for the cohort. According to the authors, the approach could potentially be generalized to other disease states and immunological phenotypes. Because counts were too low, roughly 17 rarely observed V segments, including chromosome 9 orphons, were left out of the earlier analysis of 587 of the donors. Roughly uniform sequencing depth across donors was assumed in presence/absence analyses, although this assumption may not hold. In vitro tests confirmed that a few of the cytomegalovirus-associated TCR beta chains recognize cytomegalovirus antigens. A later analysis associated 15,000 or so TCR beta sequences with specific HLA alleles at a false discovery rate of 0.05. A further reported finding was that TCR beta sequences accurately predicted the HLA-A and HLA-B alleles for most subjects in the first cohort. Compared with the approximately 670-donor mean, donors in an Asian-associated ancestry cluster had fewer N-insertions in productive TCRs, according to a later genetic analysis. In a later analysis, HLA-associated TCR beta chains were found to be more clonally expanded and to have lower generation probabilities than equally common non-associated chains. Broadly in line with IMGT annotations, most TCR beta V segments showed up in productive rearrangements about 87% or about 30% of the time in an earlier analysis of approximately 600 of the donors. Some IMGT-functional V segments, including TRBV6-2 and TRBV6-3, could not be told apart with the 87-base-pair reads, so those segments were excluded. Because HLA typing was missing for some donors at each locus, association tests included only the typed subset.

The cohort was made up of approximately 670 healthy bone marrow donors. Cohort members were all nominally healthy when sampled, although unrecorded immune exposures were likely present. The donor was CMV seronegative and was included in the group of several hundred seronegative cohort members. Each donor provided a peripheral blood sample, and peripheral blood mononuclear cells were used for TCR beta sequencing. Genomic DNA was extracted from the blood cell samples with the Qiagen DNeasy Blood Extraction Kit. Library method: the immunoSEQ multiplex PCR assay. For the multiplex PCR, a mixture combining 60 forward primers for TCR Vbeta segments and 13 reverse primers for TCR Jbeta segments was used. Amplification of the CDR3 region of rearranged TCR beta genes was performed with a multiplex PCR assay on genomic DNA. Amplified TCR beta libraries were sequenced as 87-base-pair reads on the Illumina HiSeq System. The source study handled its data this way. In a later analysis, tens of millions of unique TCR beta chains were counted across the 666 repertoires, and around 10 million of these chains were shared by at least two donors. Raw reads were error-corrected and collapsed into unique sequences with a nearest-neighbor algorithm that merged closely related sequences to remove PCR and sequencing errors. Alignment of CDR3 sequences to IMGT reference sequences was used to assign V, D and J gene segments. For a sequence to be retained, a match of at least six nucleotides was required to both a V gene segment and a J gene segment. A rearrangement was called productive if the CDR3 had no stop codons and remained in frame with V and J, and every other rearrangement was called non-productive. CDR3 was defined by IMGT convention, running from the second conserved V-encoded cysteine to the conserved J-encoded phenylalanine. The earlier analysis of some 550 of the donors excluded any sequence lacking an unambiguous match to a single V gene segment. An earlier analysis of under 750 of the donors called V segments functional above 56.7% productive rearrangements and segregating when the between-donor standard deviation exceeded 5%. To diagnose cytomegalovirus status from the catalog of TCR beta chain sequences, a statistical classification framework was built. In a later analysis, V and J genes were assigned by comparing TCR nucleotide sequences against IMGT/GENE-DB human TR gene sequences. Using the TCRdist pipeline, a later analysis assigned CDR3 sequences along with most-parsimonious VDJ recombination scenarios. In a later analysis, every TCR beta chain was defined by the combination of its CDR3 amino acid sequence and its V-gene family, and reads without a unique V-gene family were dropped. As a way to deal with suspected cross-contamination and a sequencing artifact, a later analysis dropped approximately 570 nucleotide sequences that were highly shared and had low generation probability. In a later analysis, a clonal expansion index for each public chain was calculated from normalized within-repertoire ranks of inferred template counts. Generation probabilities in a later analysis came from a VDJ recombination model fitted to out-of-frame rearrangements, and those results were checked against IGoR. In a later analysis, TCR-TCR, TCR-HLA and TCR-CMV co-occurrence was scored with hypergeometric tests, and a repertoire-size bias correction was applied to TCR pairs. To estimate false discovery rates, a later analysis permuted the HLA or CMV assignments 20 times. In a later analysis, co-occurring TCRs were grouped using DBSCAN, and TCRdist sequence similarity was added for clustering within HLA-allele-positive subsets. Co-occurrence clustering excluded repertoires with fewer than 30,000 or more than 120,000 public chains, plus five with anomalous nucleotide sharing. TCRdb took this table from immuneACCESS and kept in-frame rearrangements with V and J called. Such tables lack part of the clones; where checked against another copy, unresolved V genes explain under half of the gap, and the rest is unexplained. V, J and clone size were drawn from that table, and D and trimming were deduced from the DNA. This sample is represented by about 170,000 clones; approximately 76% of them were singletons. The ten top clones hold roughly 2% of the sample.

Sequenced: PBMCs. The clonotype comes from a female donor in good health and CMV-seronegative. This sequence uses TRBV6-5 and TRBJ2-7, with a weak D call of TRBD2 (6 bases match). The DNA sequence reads TGTGCCAGCAGTTACCGGGACTCCGCCGGGTACGAGCAGTACTTC. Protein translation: CASSYRDSAGYEQYF.